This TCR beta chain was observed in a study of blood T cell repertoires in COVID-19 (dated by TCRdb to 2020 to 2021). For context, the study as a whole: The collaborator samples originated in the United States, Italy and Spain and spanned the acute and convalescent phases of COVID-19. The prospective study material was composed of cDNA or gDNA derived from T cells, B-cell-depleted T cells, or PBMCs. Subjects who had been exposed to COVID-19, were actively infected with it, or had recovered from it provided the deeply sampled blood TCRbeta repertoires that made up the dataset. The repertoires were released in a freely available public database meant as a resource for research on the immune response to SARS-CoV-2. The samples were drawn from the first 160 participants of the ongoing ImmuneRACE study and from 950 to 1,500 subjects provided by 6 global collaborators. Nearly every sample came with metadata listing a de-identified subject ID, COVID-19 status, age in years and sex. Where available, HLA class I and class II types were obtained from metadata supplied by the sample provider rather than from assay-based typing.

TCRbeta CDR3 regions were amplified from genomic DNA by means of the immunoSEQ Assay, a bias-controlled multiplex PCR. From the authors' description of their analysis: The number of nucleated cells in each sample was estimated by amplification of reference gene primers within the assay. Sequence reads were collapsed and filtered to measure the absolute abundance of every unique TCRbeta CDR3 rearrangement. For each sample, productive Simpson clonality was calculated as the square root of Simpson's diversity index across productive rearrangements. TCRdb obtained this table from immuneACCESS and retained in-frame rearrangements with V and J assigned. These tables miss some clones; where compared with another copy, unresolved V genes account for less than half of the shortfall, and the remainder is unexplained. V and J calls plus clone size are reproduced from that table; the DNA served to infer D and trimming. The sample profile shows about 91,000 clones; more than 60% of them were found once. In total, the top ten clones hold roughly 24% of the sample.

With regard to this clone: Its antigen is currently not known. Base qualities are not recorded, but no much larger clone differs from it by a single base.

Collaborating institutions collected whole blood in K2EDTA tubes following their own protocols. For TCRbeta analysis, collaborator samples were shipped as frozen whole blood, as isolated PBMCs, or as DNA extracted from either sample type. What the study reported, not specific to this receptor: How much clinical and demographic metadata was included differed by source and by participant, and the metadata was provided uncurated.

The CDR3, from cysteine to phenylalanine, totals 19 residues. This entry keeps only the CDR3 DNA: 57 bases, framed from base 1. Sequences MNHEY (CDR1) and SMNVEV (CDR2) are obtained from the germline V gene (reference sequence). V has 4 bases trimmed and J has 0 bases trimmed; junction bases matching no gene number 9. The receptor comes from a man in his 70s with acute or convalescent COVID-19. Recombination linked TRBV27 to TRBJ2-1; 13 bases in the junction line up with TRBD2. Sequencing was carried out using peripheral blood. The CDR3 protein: CASSSPLAGGPSSYNEQFF. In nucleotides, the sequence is TGTGCCAGCAGTTCCCCACTAGCGGGAGGGCCGAGCTCCTACAATGAGCAGTTCTTC.